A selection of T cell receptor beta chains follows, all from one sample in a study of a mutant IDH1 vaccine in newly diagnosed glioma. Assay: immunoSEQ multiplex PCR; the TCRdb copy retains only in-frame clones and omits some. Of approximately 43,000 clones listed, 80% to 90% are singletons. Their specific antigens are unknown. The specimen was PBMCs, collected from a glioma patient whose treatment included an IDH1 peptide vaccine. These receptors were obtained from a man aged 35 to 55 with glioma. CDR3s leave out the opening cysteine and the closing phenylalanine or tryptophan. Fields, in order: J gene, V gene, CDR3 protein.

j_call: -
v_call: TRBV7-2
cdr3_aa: ASSSGRHHYEQY

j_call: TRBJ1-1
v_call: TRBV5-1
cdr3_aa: ASSFGRLPGLNTEAF

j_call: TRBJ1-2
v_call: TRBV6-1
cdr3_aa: ASTATNYGYT

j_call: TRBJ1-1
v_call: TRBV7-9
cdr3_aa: ASSWEKNTEAF

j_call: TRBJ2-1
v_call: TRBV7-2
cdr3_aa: ASSSEDRRFRIYYNEQF

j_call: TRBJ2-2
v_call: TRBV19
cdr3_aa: ASSITGGGTGELF

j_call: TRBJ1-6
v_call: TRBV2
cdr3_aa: ASSGTVSYNSPLH

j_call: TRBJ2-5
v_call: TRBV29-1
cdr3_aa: SSGQGTETQY

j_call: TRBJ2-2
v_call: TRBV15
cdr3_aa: ATSRDRFRTGTTGELF

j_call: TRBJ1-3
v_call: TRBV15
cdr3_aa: ATSRGQGGSGNTIY

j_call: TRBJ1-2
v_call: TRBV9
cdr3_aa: ASTFGTASYGYT

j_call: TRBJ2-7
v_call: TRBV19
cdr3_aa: ASKGQTNNYEQY

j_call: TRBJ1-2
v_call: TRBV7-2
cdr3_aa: ASSALGGTINYGYT

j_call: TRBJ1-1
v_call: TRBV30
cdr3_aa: AGERNTEAF

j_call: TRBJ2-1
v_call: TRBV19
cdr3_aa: ASRGTGVKGNEQF

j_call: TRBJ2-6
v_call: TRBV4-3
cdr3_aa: ASSQLGGVASGANVLT

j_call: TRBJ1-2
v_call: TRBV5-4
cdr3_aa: ASSRGQLSNYGYT

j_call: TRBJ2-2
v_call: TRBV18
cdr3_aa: ASSPFRAGELF

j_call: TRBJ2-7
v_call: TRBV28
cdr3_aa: ASSPSEKGSYEQY

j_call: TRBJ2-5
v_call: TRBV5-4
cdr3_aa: ASGTEQKETQY

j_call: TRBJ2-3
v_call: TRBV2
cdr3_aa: ASSESPAVSAGDTQY

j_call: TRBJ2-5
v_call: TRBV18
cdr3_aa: ASSPETSGETQY

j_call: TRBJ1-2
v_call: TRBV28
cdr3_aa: ASSSAFYGYT

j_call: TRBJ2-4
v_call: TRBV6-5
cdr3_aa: ATLTENIQY

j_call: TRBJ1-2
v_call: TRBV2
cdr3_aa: ASSLNRGINYGYT

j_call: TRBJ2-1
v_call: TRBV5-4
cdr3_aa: ASNTWWRGSYNEQF

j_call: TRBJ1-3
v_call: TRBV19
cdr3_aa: ASNSGSFSGNTIY

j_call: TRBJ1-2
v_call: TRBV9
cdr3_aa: ASSVTGQGTYGYT

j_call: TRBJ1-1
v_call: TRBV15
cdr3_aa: ATSSGQVGTEAF

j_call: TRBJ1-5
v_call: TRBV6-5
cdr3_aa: ASSYGAGFGQPQH

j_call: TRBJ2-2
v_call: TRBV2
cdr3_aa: ASRLQGNTGELF

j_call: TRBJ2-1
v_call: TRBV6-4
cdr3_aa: ASSDAPGQGANEQF

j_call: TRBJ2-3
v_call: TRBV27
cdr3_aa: ASSFPGGSTDTQY

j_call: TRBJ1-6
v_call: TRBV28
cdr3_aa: ASSLPPTYSPLH

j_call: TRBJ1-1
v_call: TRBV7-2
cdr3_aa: ASSLATAGGYTEAF

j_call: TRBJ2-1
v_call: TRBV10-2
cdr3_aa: ASSVSGPTSYNEQF

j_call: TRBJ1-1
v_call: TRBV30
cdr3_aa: AWSTGTVNTEAF

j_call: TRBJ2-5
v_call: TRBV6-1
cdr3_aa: ASGGGWDQETQY

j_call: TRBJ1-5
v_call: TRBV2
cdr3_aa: ASGFSRMGNQPQH

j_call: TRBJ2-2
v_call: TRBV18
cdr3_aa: ASSPLQNTGELF

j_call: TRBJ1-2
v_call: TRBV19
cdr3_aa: ASSPGYDYGYT

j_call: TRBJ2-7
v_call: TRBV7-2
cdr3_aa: ASSQEGFGEQY

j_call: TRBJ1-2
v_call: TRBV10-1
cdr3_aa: ASSATLDGNYGYT

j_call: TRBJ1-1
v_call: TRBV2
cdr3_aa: ASRLSMNTEAF

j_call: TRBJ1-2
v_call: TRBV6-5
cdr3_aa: ASTGGQGRGYT

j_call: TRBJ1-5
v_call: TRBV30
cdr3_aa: AWSVGSIQPQH

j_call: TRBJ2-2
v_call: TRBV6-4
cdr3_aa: ASRGTSGSTGELF

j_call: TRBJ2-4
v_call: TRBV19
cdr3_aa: ASSSQRETGSGIQY

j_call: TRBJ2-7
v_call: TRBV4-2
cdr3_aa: ASSQASGDSYEQY

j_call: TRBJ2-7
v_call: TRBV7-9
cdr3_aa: ASSLPGQAFYEQY

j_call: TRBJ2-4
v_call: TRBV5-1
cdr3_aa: ASSLGPGQGTNIQY

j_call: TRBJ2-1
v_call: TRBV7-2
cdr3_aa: ASSRGTRQF

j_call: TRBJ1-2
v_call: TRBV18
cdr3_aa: ASSNTVGTSYT

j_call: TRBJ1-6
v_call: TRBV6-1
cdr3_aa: ASSPRETLSPLH

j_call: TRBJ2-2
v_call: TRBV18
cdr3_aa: ASSLHRGNTGELF

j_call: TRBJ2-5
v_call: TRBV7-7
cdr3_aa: ASSFRDMAGGETQY

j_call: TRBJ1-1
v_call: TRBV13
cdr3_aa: ASSLPGNTEAF